A single sample is the source of the 5 T cell receptor beta chains below, sequenced in a study of post-analysis software for immune sequencing data. The study's findings and limits: A few TRBV segments occurring more often in patients than controls included TRBV5-6, TRBV5-1 and TRBV20-1.

For these receptors, no antigen is known. Unique molecular identifiers featured in each of the TCR beta cDNA libraries. TCRdb called the PCR reads again in MiXCR, with one record for every CDR3 protein. Altogether roughly 670,000 distinct CDR3 sequences are present, 55% to 60% being singletons, with the ten largest covering about 11%. Material for sequencing was blood. The receptors were sampled from a girl under 10 years old with multiple sclerosis.

The chain is built from TRBV5-1 and TRBJ1-5; perhaps TRBD1 as D (5 bases). Trimming left V 4 bases short and J 1 base short, with 15 bases between. The CDR3 is 16 amino acids. Germline V gene data show CDR1 as SGHRS and CDR2 as YFSETQ. DNA for the CDR3: TGCGCCAGCAGCCGGACACCCCAAGGCAGCAATCAGCCCCAGCATTTT. Its protein product is CASSRTPQGSNQPQHF.

A few counts support this clonotype. The genes are TRBV29-1 and TRBJ2-1; 9 bases align to TRBD1. With 3 bases clipped from V and 7 bases from J, the junction kept 4 bases outside the gene matches. The CDR3 covers 13 residues. Germline V CDR1 and CDR2: SQVTM, ANQGSEA. The CDR3 sequence is CSVDRDRVNEQFF. For the CDR3, the DNA is TGCAGCGTTGATCGGGACAGGGTGAATGAGCAGTTCTTC.

About this clonotype: Its ends do not fully match the called genes, so a read error is possible. The chain joins TRBV6-5 to TRBJ1-1; D remains ambiguous. Germline CDR1 MNHEY, CDR2 SVGAGI. The CDR3 covers 12 residues. CDR3 coding DNA: TGTGCCAGCAGTTACGGAAACACTGAAACTTTCTTT. Its translation is CASSYGNTETFF.

The chain recombines TRBV5-1 with TRBJ2-7; no clear D gene. Germline V CDR1 and CDR2: SGHRS, YFSETQ. Trimming removed 6 bases at V and 0 bases at J, with 19 bases between. CDR3 length: 16 residues. The CDR3 protein is CASTVTRTGTSYEQYF. In DNA form, the CDR3 reads TGCGCCAGCACCGTAACACGGACGGGCACCTCCTACGAGCAGTACTTC.

In this sample, this clonotype turned up a few times. The J gene is TRBJ2-1, the V gene TRBV29-1; a possible D gene is TRBD1 (6 bases). The CDR3 runs 14 residues. V lost 7 bases and J 4 bases, leaving 17 bases between the germline ends. Germline values: CDR1 SQVTM, CDR2 ANQGSEA. Here the CDR3 DNA reads TGCAGCGGAGCGACGACAGGTCGATACAATGAGCAGTTCTTC. It encodes CSGATTGRYNEQFF.